This TCR beta chain was captured in a study of shared clonotypes between healthy human individuals. Notes on the study in general: Enrolling few donors narrowed the genetic and exposure-history diversity that was represented. Relative to memory subsets, naive subsets generally showed larger estimated richness.

Concerning this clone: Its antigen is undetermined.

CD45RO-negative cells were positively selected for CCR7, leaving out terminally differentiated effector memory CD45RA+ cells. Authors' processing steps: For the immunoSEQ data, sequences were junction-only without quality scores, so filtering differed. Method: immunoSEQ multiplex PCR; TCRdb's copy keeps in-frame clones and lacks some. V and J calls plus clone size are reproduced from that table; the DNA served to infer D and trimming. The data contain about 2.1 million clones, just over 90% of them singletons. CDR3 length: 17 residues. The V gene's germline CDR1 is MNHEY and CDR2 SMNVEV (reference sequence). V lost 4 bases and J lost 1, with 19 bases in between.

The chain uses TRBV27 and TRBJ1-2; D not resolved. Sequencing was performed on naive CD8+ T cells from PBMCs. The source of this sequence is a man aged 18 to 29 in good health. Some clones in this sample may be carry-over from other donors' samples. Here the CDR3 DNA reads TGTGCCAGCAGTTCGATCCAACATCTCGGTGGTAACTATGGCTACACCTTC. It specifies CASSSIQHLGGNYGYTF.